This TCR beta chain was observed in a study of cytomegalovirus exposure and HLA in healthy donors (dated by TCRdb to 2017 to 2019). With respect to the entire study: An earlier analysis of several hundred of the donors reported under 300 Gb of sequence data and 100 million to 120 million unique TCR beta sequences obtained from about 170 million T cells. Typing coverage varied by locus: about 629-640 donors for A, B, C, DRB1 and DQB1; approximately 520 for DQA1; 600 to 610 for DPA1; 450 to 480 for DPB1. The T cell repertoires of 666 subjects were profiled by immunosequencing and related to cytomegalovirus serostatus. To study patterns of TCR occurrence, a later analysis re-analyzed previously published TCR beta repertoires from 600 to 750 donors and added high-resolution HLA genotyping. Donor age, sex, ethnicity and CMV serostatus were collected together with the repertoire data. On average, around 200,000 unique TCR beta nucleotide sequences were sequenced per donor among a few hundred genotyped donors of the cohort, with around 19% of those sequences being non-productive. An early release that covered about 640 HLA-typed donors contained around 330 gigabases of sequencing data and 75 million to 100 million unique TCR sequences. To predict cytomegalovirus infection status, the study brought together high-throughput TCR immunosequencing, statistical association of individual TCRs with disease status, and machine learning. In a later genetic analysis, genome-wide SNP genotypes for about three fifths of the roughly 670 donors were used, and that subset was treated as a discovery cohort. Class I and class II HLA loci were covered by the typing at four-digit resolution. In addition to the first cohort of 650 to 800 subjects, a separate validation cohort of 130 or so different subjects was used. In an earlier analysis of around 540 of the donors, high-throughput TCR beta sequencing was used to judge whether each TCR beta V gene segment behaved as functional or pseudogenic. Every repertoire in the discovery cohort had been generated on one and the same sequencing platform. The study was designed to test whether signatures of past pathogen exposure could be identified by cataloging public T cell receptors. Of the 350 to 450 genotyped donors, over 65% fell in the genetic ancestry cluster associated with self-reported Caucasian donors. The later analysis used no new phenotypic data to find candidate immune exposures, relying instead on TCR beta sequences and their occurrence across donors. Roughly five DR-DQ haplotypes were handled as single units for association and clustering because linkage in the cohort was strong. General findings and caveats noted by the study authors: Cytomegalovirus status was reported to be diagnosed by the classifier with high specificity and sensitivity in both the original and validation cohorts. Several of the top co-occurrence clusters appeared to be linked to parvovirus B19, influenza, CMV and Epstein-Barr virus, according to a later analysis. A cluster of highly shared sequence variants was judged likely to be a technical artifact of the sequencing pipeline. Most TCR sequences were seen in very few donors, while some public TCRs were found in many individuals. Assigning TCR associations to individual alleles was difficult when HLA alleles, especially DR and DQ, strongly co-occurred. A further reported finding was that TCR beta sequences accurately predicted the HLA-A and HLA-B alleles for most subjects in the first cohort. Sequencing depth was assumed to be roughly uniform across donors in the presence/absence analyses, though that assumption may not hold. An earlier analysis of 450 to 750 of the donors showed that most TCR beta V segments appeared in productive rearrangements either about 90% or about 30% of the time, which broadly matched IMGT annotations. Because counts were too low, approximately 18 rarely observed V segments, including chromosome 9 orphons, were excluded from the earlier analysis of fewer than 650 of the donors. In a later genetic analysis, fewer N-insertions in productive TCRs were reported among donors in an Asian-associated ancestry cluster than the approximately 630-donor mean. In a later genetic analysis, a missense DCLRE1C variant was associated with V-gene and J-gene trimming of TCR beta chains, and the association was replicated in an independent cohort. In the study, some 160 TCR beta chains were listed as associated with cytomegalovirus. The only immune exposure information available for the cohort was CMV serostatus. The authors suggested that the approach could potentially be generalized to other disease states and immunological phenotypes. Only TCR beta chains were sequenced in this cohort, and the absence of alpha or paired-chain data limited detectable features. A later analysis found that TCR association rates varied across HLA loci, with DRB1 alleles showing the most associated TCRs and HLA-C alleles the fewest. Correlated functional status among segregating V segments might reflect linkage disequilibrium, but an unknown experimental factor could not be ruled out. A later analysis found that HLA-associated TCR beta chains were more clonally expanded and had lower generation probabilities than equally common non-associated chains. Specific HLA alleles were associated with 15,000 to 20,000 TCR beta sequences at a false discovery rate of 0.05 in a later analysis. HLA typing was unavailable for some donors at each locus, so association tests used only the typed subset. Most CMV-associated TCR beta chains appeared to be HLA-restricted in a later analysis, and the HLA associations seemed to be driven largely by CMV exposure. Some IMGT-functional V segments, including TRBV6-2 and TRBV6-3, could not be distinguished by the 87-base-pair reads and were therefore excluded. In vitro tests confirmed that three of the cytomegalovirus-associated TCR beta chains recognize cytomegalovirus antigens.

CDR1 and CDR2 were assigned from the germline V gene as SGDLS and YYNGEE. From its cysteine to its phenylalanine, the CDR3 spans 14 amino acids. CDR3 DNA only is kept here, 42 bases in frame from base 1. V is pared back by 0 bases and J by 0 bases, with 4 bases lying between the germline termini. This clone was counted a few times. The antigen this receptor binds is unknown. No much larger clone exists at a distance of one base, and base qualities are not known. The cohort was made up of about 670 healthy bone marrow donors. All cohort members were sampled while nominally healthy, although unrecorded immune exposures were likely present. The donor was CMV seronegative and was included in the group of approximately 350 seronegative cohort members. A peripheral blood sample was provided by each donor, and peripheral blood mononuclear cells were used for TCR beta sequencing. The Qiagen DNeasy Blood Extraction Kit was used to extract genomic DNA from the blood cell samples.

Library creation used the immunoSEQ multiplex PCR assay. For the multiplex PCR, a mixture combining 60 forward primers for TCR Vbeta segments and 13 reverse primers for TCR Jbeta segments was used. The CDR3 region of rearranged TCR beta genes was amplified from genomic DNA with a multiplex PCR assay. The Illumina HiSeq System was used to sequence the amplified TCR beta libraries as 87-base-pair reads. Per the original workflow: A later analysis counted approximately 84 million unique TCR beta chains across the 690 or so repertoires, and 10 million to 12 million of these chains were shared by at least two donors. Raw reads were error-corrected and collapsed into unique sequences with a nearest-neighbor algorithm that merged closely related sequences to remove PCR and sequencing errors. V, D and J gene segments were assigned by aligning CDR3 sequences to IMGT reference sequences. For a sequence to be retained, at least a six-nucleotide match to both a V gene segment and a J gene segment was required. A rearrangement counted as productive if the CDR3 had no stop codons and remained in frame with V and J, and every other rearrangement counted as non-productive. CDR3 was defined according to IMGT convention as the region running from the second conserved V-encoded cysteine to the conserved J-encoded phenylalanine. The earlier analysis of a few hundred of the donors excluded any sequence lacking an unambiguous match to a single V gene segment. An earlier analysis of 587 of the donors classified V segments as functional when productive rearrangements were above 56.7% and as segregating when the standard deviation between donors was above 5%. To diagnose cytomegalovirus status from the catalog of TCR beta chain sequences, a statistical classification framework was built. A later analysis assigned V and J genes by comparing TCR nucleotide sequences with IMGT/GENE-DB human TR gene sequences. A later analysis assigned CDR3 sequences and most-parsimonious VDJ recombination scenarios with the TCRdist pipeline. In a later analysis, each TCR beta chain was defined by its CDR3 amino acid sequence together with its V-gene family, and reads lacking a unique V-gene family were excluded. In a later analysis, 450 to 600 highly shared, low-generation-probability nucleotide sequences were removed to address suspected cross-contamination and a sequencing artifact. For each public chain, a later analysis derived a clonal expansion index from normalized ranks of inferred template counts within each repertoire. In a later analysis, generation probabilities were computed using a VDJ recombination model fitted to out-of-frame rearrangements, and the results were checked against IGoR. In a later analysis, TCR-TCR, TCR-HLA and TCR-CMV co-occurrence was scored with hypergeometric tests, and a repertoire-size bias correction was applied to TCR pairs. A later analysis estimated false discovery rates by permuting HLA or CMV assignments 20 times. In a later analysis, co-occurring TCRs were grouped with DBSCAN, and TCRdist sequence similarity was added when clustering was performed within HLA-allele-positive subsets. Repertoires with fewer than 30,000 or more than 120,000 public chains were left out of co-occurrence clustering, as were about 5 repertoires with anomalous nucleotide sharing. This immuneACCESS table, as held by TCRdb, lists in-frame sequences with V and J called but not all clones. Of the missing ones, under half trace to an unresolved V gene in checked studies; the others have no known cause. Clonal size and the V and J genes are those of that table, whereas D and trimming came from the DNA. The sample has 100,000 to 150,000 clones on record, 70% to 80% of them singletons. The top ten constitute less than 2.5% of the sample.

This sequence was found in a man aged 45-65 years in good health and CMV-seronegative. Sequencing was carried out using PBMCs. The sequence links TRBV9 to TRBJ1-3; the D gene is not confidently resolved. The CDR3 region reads CASSVGDSGNTIYF. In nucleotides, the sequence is TGTGCCAGCAGCGTAGGAGACTCTGGAAACACCATATATTTT.